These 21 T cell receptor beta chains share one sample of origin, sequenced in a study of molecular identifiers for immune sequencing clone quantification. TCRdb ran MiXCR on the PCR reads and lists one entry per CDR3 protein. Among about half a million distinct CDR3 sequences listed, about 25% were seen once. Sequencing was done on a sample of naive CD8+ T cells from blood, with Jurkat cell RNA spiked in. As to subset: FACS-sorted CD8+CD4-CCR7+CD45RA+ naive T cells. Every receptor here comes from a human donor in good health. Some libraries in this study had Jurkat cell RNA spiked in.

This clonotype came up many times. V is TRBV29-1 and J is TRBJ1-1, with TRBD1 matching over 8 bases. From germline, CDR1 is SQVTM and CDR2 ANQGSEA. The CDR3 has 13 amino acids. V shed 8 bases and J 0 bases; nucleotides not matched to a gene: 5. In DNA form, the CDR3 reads TGCAGCATTGGACAGGGTTTGAACACTGAAGCTTTCTTT. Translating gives CSIGQGLNTEAFF.

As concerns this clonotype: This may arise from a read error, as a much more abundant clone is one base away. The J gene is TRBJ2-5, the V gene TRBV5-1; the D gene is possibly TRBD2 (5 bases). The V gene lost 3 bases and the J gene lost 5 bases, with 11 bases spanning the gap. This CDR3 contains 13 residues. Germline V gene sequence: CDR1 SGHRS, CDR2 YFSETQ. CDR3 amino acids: CASSSGIGETQYF. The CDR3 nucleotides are TGCGCCAGCAGCTCCGGGATAGGGGAGACCCAGTACTTC.

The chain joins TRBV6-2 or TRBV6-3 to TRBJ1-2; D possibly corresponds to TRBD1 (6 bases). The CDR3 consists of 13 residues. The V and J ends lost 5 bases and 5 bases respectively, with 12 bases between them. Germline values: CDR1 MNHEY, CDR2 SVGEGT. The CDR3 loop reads CASSLDSLYGYTF. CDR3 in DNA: TGTGCCAGCAGTCTGGACAGTCTGTATGGCTACACCTTC.

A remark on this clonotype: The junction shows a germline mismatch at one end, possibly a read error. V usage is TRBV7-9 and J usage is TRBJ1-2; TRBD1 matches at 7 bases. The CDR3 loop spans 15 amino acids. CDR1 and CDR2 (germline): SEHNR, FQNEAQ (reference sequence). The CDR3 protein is CASSLGRGPNYDYTF. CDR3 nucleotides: TGTGCCAGCAGCTTAGGGAGGGGGCCTAACTATGACTACACCTTC.

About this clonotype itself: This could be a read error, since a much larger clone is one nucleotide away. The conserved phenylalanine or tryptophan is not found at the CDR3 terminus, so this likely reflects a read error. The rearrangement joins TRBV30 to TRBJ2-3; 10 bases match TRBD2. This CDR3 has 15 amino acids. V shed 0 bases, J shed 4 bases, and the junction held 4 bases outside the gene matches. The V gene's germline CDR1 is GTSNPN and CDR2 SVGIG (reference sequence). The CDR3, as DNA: TGTGCCTGGAGTGTAGAAGCGGGGGGGCCAGATACGCAGTATTTA. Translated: CAWSVEAGGPDTQYL.

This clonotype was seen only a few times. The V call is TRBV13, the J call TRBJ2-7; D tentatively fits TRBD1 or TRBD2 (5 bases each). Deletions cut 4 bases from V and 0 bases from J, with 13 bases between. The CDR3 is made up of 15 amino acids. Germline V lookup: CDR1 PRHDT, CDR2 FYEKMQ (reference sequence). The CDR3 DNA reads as TGTGCCAGCAGCTCCCGAGGGGACCTCTCCTACGAGCAGTACTTC. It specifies CASSSRGDLSYEQYF. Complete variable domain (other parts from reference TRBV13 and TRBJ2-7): AAGVIQSPRHLIKEKRETATLKCYPIPRHDTVYWYQQGPGQDPQFLISFYEKMQSDKGSIPDRFSAQQFSDYHSELNMSSLELGDSALYFCASSSRGDLSYEQYFGPGTRLTVT.

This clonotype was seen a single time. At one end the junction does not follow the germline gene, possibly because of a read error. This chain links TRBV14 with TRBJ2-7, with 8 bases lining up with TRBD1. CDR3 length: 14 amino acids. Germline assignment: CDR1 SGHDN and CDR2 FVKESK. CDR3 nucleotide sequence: TGTGCCGGCAGCCAAGGGACAGGTCTTTACGAGCAGTACTTC. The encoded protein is CAGSQGTGLYEQYF.

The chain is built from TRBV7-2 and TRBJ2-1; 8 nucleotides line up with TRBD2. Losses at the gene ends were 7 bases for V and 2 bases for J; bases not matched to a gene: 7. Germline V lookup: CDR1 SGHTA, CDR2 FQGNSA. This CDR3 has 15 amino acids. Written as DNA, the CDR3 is TGTGCCAGCACCCAACTCGGGGGGGCCTACAATGAGCAGTTCTTC. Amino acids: CASTQLGGAYNEQFF.

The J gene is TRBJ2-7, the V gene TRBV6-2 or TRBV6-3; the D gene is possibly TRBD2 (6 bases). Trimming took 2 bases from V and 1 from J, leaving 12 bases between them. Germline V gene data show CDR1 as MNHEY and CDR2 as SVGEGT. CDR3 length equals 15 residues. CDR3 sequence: CASSYTAGQSYEQYF. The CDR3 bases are TGTGCCAGCAGTTACACCGCGGGGCAGTCCTACGAGCAGTACTTC.

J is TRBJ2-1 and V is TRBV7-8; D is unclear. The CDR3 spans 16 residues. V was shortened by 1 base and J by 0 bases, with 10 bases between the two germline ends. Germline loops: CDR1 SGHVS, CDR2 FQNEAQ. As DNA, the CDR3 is TGTGCCAGCAGCTTAGGGTGGGGAATCTCCTACAATGAGCAGTTCTTC. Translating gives CASSLGWGISYNEQFF. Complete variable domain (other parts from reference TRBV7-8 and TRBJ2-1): GAGVSQSPRYKVAKRGQDVALRCDPISGHVSLFWYQQALGQGPEFLTYFQNEAQLDKSGLPSDRFFAERPEGSVSTLKIQRTQQEDSAVYLCASSLGWGISYNEQFFGPGTRLTVL.

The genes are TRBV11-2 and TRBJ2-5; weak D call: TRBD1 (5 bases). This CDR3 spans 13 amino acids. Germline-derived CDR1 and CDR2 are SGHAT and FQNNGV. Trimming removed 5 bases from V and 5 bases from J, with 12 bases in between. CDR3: CASSVSPGETQYF. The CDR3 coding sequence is TGTGCCAGCAGCGTATCCCCAGGGGAGACCCAGTACTTC.

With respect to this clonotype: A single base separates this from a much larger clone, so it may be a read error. CDR3 protein: CASSYRQLTSTDTQYF. CDR3 nucleotide sequence: TGTGCCAGCAGTTACAGACAGTTGACGAGCACAGATACGCAGTATTTT. The chain is built from TRBV6-2 or TRBV6-3 and TRBJ2-3; a possible D gene is TRBD1 (5 bases). The CDR3 is made up of 16 amino acids. Germline loops: CDR1 MNHEY, CDR2 SVGEGT. Trimming shortened V by 2 bases and J by 0 bases, and 12 bases separated the two germline ends.

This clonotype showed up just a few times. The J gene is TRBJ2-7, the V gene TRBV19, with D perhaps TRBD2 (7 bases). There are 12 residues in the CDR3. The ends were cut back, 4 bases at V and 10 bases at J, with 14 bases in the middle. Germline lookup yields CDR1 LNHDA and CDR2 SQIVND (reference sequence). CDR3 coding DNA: TGTGCCAGTAGTACGACTGGGGGGGGCCAGTACTTC. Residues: CASSTTGGGQYF.

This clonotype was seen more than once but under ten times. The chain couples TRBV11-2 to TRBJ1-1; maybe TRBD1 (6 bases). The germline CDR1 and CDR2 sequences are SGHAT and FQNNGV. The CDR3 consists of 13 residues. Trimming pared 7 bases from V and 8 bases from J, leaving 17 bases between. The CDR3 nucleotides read TGTGCCAGCAACACCCTGCAGGGGACGGAAGCTTTCTTT. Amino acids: CASNTLQGTEAFF.

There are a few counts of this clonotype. The CDR3: CASSPHLGTKKNTDTQYF. The CDR3 coding sequence is TGCGCCAGCAGCCCCCATCTCGGGACTAAAAAAAACACAGATACGCAGTATTTT. The V and J genes are TRBV4-1 and TRBJ2-3; 7 bases align to TRBD2. Germline V gene sequence: CDR1 MGHRA, CDR2 YSYEKL. Trimming took 4 bases from V and 2 from J; bases not matched to a gene: 15. The CDR3 totals 18 residues.

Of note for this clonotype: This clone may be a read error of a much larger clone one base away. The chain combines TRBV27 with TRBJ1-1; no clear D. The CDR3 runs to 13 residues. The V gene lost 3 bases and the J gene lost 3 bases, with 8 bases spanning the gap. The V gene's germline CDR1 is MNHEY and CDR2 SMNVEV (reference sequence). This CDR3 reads CASSFALYTEAFF. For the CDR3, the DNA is TGTGCCAGCAGTTTTGCACTCTACACTGAAGCTTTCTTT.

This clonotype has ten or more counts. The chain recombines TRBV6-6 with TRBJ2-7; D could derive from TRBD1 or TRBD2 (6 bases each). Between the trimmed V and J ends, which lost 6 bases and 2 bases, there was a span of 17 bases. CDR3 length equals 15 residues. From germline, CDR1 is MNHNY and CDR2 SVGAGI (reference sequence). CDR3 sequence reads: CASSQTGTGPYEQYF. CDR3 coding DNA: TGTGCCAGCAGCCAAACAGGGACTGGGCCCTACGAGCAGTACTTC.

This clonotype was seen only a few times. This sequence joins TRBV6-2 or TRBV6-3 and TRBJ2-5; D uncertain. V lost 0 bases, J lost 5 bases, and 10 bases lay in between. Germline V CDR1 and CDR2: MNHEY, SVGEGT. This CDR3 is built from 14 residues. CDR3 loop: CASSYSSGRETQYF. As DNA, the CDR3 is TGTGCCAGCAGTTACTCGAGTGGGCGGGAGACCCAGTACTTC.

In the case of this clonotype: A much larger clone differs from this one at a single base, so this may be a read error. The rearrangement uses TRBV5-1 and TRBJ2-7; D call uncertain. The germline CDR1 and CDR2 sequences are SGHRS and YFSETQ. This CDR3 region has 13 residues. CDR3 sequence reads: CARSLEPVYEQYF. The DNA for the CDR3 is TGCGCCCGCAGCTTGGAGCCAGTTTACGAGCAGTACTTC.

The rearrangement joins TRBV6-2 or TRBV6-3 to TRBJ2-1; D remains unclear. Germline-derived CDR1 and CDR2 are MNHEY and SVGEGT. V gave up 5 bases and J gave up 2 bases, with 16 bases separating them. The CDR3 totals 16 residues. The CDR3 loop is CASSPWSATTYNEQFF. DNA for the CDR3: TGTGCCAGCAGTCCCTGGTCGGCCACGACCTACAATGAGCAGTTCTTC.

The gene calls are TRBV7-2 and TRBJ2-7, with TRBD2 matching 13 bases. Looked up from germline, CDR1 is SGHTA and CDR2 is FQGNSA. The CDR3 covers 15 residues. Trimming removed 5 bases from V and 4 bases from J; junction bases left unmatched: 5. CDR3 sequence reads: CASSTGLAGEYEQYF. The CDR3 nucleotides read TGTGCCAGCAGCACTGGACTAGCGGGAGAATACGAGCAGTACTTC.